This T cell receptor (beta chain) was recorded in a study of cytomegalovirus exposure and HLA in healthy donors. The V gene's germline CDR1 is MNHNS and CDR2 SASEGT. J gave up 9 bases and V 3 bases, and 1 base lay outside the gene matches. CDR3 size: 11 residues. Sequencing used immunoSEQ multiplex PCR; TCRdb keeps in-frame clones, though not all of them. The sample comprises some 100,000 clones, more than 70% of which are singletons, and roughly 5.3% rests with the top ten. This chain links TRBV6-1 with TRBJ1-1, with TRBD1 identical over 7 bases. The TCR originated in a man younger than 30 in good health and CMV-seronegative. The source material was PBMCs. The CDR3 loop is CASSETGKAFF. Here the CDR3 DNA reads TGTGCCAGCAGTGAGACAGGGAAAGCTTTCTTT.